One sample yielded the 14 T cell receptor beta chains listed below, sequenced in a study of T cell repertoires in cytomegalovirus infection. Each CDR3 protein is one row after TCRdb ran MiXCR on the reads. Of some 160,000 distinct CDR3 sequences listed, 17% are singletons. Source material: CD8+ T cells from PBMCs. The receptors were sampled from a human donor in good health (CMV status not recorded). Some clones in this sample may be carry-over from other donors' samples.

This rearrangement joins TRBV7-8 to TRBJ1-1; tentative D call: TRBD1 (5 bases). Deletions cut 5 bases from V and 3 bases from J, with 16 bases between. This CDR3 region has 15 residues. Germline CDR1 and CDR2: SGHVS and FQNEAQ. CDR3 DNA: TGTGCCAGCAGCGGTCGCAGGGAAATATACACTGAAGCTTTCTTT. Its protein product is CASSGRREIYTEAFF.

In DNA, the CDR3 is TGTGCCAGCAGCCCATCACAGGGAAACTATGGCTACACCTTC. Its translation: CASSPSQGNYGYTF. V gene TRBV5-5 combines with J gene TRBJ1-2; a possible D gene is TRBD1 (6 bases). The length of the CDR3 is 14 residues. Trimming pared 4 bases from V and 2 bases from J, leaving 12 bases between. Germline V lookup: CDR1 SGHKS, CDR2 YYEKEE (reference sequence).

The chain joins TRBV6-4 to TRBJ1-2, with D perhaps TRBD1 (5 bases). Per the germline V gene, CDR1 is MRHNA and CDR2 is SNTAGT. The CDR3 loop spans 11 amino acids. Between the trimmed V and J ends, which lost 10 bases and 4 bases, there was a span of 10 bases. The CDR3 region has the DNA TGTGCCAACGTGACAGTCTATGGCTACACCTTC. It encodes CANVTVYGYTF.

This chain connects TRBV19 to TRBJ2-7, with D maybe TRBD2 (5 bases). The V end was cut by 10 bases, the J end by 3 bases, with 16 bases between. CDR1 is LNHDA and CDR2 is SQIVND in the germline V gene (reference sequence). The CDR3 runs to 13 residues. CDR3 in amino acids: CATAGGVSYEQYF. CDR3 in DNA: TGTGCCACCGCCGGAGGAGTGAGCTACGAGCAGTACTTC.

This clonotype occurred a few times. The chain couples TRBV7-2 to TRBJ2-3; D unclear. From germline, CDR1 is SGHTA and CDR2 FQGNSA. The V end lost 6 bases, the J end lost 4 bases, and 8 bases lay between the germline ends. The CDR3 totals 12 residues. The CDR3 DNA follows: TGTGCCAGCAGTTCTGGGCCAGATACGCAGTATTTT. Encoded protein: CASSSGPDTQYF. Full variable domain (remainder filled in from reference TRBV7-2 and TRBJ2-3): GAGVSQSPSNKVTEKGKDVELRCDPISGHTALYWYRQSLGQGLEFLIYFQGNSAPDKSGLPSDRFSAERTGGSVSTLTIQRTQQEDSAVYLCASSSGPDTQYFGPGTRLTVL.

This clonotype was detected a few times. This chain uses TRBV6-2 or TRBV6-3 with TRBJ2-1; D unresolved. V gave up 0 bases and J gave up 5 bases, with 2 bases separating them. Germline lookup yields CDR1 MNHEY and CDR2 SVGEGT. This CDR3 is built from 12 residues. The CDR3 coding sequence is TGTGCCAGCAGTTACTCAGACAATGAGCAGTTCTTC. Translating gives CASSYSDNEQFF.

This clonotype was observed at least ten times. This rearrangement joins TRBV7-2 to TRBJ2-7; 12 bases fit TRBD2. Per germline, CDR1 SGHTA and CDR2 FQGNSA. The CDR3 loop spans 15 amino acids. The junction had 4 bases not matched to a gene; V was cut back by 5 bases and J by 2 bases. The CDR3 nucleotides read TGTGCCAGCAGCCTTCGGACTAGCGGGACCTACGAGCAGTACTTC. Translation: CASSLRTSGTYEQYF.

The rearrangement links TRBV5-5 to TRBJ2-7, with D perhaps matching TRBD1 (6 bases). This CDR3 spans 14 amino acids. With 0 bases removed from V and 3 bases from J, the gap between germline ends came to 10 bases. Germline CDR1 and CDR2: SGHKS and YYEKEE (reference sequence). The CDR3 DNA reads TGTGCCAGCAGCTTGGAGGGCAGGGGCTACGAGCAGTACTTC. Encoded protein: CASSLEGRGYEQYF.

By proportion, this clonotype is medium-sized (0.01 to 0.1%). The chain has TRBV28 and TRBJ2-1; D gene uncertain. With 2 bases removed from V and 0 bases from J, the gap between germline ends came to 8 bases. The CDR3 has 15 residues. The germline CDR1 and CDR2 sequences are MDHEN and SYDVKM. The CDR3 nucleotides read TGTGCCAGCAGTTTAGCGGTGCGCTCCTACAATGAGCAGTTCTTC. Its translation: CASSLAVRSYNEQFF. The full variable domain, rest sourced from reference TRBV28 and TRBJ2-1, is DVKVTQSSRYLVKRTGEKVFLECVQDMDHENMFWYRQDPGLGLRLIYFSYDVKMKEKGDIPEGYSVSREKKERFSLILESASTNQTSMYLCASSLAVRSYNEQFFGPGTRLTVL.

The chain carries TRBV12-5 and TRBJ2-1; 11 positions match TRBD2. V shed 2 bases and J 6 bases; nucleotides not matched to a gene: 6. The CDR3 spans 16 residues. CDR1 LGHNT and CDR2 FRNRAP come from the germline V gene. CDR3 DNA sequence: TGTGCTAGTGGTTTGACCGGGACTAGCGGAGTCAATGAGCAGTTCTTC. It is translated as CASGLTGTSGVNEQFF.

This clonotype was seen repeatedly, ten times or more. The rearrangement links TRBV6-2 or TRBV6-3 to TRBJ2-1; 11 bases agree with TRBD1. Germline V gene sequence: CDR1 MNHEY, CDR2 SVGEGT. The CDR3 has 16 amino acids. With V trimmed by 8 bases and J by 3 bases, 9 bases remained unmatched. The CDR3 DNA is TGTGCCAGCCGACCCGCCGGGACAGGGGGCTACAATGAGCAGTTCTTC. Its protein is CASRPAGTGGYNEQFF.

Only a few counts were recorded for this clonotype. In nucleotides, the CDR3 is TGTGCCAGCAGCTCTCAGCGGGATAGCAATCAGCCCCAGCATTTT. This translates into CASSSQRDSNQPQHF. This rearrangement joins TRBV7-9 to TRBJ1-5; D gene ambiguous. This CDR3 spans 15 amino acids. V was pared by 4 bases and J by 0 bases, with 10 bases between. The germline V gene encodes CDR1 SEHNR and CDR2 FQNEAQ (reference sequence).

This clonotype has a count of ten or more. The J gene is TRBJ2-7, the V gene TRBV28; tentatively, D is TRBD1 (6 bases). The CDR3 is 14 residues long. Trimming stripped 5 bases from V and 4 bases from J, with 15 bases between. Germline CDR1 and CDR2: MDHEN and SYDVKM. The CDR3 reads CASSHPTDSYEQYF. In DNA, the CDR3 is TGTGCCAGCAGTCATCCTACGGACAGTTACGAGCAGTACTTC.

This sequence joins TRBV20-1 and TRBJ2-5; D is undetermined. CDR3 length: 13 amino acids. Germline V gives CDR1 DFQATT, CDR2 SNEGSKA (reference sequence). Trimming took off 0 bases at V and 7 bases at J, with 12 bases between the two ends. CDR3 coding DNA: TGCAGTGCTAGAGATAGCCAGGATGGGACCCAGTACTTC. This sequence encodes CSARDSQDGTQYF.